Listed here are 4 T cell receptor beta chains from one sample, sequenced in a study of identical twins. A single record per CDR3 protein comes from TCRdb applying MiXCR to the 5' RACE reads. In the table there are about 690,000 distinct CDR3 sequences, roughly 6% of which are singletons. The sequenced sample was naive T cells sorted from blood. These receptors all stem from a man younger than 35 in good health.

This chain uses TRBV12-3 or TRBV12-4 with TRBJ1-5, with 7 bases identical to TRBD1. V trimming: 0 bases; J trimming: 7 bases; junction bases outside the gene matches: 6. This CDR3 spans 15 amino acids. For the CDR3, the DNA is TGTGCCAGCAGTTTAGCCAGGGGGGTGGGACAGCCCCAGCATTTT. Its protein is CASSLARGVGQPQHF.

The chain links TRBV24-1 to TRBJ2-1; a weak D match, TRBD2 (5 bases). V was cut by 1 base and J by 0 bases, with 9 bases left in between. Germline CDR1 KGHDR, CDR2 SFDVKD. The CDR3 has 16 amino acids. The CDR3 DNA reads as TGTGCCACCAGTGATTTCCACCGGGACTCCTACAATGAGCAGTTCTTC. Encoded protein: CATSDFHRDSYNEQFF.

Many counts were recorded for this clonotype. The chain joins TRBV11-2 to TRBJ2-7; 9 bases fit TRBD2. The CDR3 extends over 16 amino acids. The V gene's germline CDR1 is SGHAT and CDR2 FQNNGV. The J segment lost 6 bases and the V segment lost 3 bases, leaving 12 bases of the junction unmatched. The CDR3 protein is CASSFWLPAGGSEQYV. CDR3 DNA: TGTGCCAGCAGCTTTTGGCTGCCAGCGGGGGGTAGCGAGCAGTACGTC.

This clonotype has ten or more counts. The CDR3 region is CASSLSGGFDEQYF. CDR3 in DNA: TGTGCCAGCAGCTTATCGGGCGGGTTCGACGAGCAGTACTTC. The V and J genes are TRBV7-8 and TRBJ2-7, with TRBD2 as a possible D gene (5 bases). Trimming left V 2 bases short and J 5 bases short, with 13 bases between. The V gene's germline CDR1 is SGHVS and CDR2 FQNEAQ. CDR3 length: 14 amino acids.